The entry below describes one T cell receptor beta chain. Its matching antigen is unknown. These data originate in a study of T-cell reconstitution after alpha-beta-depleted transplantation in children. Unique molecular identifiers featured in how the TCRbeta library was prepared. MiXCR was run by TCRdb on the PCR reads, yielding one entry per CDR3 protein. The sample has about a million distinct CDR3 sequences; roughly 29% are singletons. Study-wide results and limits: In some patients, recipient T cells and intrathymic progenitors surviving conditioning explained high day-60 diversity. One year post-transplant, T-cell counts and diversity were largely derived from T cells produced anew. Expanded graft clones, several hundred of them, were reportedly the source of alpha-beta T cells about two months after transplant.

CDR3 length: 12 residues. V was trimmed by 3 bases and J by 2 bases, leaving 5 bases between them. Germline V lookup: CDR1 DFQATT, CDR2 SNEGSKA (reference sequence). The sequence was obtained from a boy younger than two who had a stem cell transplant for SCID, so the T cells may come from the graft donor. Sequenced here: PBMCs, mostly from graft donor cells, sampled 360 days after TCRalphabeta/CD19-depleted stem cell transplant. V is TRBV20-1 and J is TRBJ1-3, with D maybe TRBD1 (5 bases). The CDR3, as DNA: TGCAGTGCTAGGGGGCCTGGAAACACCATATATTTT. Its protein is CSARGPGNTIYF.